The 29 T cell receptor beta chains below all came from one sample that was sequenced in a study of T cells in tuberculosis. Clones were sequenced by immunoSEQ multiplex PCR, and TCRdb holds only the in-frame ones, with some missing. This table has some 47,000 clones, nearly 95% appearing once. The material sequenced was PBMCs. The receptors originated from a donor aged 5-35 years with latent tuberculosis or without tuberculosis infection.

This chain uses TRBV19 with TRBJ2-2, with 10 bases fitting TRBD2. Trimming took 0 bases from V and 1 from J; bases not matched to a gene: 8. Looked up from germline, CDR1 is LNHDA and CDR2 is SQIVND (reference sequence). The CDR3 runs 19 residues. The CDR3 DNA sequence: TGTGCCAGTAGTATAGAAGTCGGCGGACTAGCGGAGAACACCGGGGAGCTGTTTTTT. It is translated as CASSIEVGGLAENTGELFF.

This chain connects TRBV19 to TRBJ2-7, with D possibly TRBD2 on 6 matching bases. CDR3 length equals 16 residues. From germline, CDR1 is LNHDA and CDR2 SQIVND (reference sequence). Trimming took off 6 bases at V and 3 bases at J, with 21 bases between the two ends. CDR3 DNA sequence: TGTGCCAGTAGCTTGGTAGCCCGACTAGTTTTCTACGAGCAGTACTTC. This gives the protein CASSLVARLVFYEQYF.

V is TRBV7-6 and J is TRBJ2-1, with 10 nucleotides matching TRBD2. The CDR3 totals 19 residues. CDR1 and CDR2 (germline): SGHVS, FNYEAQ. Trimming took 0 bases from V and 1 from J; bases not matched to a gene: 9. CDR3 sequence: CASSLAALAGATSYNEQFF. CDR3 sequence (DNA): TGTGCCAGCAGCTTAGCGGCCCTAGCGGGGGCCACGTCCTACAATGAGCAGTTCTTC.

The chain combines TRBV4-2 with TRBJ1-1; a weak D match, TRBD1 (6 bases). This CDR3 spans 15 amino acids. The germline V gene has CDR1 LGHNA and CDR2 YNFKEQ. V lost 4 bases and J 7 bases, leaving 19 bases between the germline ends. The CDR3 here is CASSPNLFRGGEAFF. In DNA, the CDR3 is TGTGCCAGCAGCCCCAACCTTTTTCGAGGGGGTGAAGCTTTCTTT.

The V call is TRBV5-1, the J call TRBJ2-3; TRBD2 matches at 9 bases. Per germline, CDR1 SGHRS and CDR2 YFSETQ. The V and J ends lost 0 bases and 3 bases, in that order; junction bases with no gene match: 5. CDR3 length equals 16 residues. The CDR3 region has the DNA TGCGCCAGCAGCTTGGGTCTAGCGGGGAGAACAGATACGCAGTATTTT. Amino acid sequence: CASSLGLAGRTDTQYF. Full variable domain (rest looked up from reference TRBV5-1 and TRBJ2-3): KAGVTQTPRYLIKTRGQQVTLSCSPISGHRSVSWYQQTPGQGLQFLFEYFSETQRNKGNFPGRFSGRQFSNSRSEMNVSTLELGDSALYLCASSLGLAGRTDTQYFGPGTRLTVL.

The CDR3 sequence is CASSDSRETQYF. The CDR3 nucleotides are TGTGCCAGCAGTGATTCGCGAGAGACCCAGTACTTC. The V and J genes are TRBV6-1 and TRBJ2-5; D call uncertain. V gave up 3 bases and J gave up 4 bases, with 6 bases separating them. The CDR3 has 12 residues. The germline gives CDR1 MNHNS, CDR2 SASEGT.

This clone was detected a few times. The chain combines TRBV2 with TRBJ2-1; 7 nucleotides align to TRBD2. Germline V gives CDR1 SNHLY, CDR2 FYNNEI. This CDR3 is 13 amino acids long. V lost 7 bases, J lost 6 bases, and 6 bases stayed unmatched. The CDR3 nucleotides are TGTGCCAGCATGGCGGGGGTGAGCAATGAGCAGTTCTTC. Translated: CASMAGVSNEQFF.

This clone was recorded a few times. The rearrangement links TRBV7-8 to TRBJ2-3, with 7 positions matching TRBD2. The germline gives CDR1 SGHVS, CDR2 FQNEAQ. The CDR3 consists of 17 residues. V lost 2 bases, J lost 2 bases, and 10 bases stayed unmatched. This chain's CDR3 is CASSLKVASGFTDTQYF. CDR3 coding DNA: TGTGCCAGCAGCTTAAAGGTCGCTAGCGGTTTCACAGATACGCAGTATTTT.

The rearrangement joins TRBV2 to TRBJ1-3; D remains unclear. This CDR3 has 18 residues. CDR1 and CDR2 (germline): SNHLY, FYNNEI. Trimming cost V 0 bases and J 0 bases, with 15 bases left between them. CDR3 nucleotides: TGTGCCAGCAGTGAAGCGCATTGGGCAGAATTCTCTGGAAACACCATATATTTT. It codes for CASSEAHWAEFSGNTIYF. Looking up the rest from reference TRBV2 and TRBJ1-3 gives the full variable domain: EPEVTQTPSHQVTQMGQEVILRCVPISNHLYFYWYRQILGQKVEFLVSFYNNEISEKSEIFDDQFSVERPDGSNFTLKIRSTKLEDSAMYFCASSEAHWAEFSGNTIYFGEGSWLTVV.

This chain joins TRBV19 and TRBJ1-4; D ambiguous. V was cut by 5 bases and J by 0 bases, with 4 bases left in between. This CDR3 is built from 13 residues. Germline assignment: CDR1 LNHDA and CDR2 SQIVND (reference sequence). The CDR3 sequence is CASSSATNEKLFF. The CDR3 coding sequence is TGTGCCAGTAGTTCTGCAACTAATGAAAAACTGTTTTTT.

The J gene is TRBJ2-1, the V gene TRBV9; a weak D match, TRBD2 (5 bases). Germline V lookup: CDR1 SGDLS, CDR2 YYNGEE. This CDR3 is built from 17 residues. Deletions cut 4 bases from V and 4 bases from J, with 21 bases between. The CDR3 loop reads CASSTHSQRRLYNEQFF. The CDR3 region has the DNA TGTGCCAGCAGCACACATAGCCAGCGGCGGTTGTACAATGAGCAGTTCTTC.

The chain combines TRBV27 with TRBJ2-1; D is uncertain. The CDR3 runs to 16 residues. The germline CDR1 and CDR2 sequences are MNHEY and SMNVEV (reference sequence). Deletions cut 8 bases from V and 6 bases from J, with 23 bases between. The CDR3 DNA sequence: TGTGCCAGCGGAAACCAGTCGGAGTTTTTTCGCAATGAGCAGTTCTTC. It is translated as CASGNQSEFFRNEQFF.

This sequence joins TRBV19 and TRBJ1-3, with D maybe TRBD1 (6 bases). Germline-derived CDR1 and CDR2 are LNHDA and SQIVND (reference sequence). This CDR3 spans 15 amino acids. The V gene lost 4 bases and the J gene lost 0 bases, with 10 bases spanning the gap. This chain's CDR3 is CASSRDTFSGNTIYF. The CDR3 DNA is TGTGCCAGTAGTAGGGACACCTTCTCTGGAAACACCATATATTTT.

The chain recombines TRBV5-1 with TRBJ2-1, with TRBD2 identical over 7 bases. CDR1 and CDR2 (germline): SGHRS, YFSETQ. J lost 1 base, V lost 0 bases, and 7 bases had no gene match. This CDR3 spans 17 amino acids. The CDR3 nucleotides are TGCGCCAGCAGCTTGGTTGTGACTAGCCCTTCCTACAATGAGCAGTTCTTC. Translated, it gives CASSLVVTSPSYNEQFF.

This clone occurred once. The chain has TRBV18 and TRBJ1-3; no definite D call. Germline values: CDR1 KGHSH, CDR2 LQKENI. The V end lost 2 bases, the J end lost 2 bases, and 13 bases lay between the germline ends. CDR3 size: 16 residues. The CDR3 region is CASSPSPGVTGNTIYF. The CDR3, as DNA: TGTGCCAGCTCACCATCCCCCGGGGTAACTGGAAACACCATATATTTT.

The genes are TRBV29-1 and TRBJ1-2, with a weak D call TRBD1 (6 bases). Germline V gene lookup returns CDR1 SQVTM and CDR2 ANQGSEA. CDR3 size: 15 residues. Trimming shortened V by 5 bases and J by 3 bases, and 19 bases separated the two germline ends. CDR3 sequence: CSVPHPTGTYYGYTF. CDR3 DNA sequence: TGCAGCGTTCCTCATCCCACAGGGACCTACTATGGCTACACCTTC.

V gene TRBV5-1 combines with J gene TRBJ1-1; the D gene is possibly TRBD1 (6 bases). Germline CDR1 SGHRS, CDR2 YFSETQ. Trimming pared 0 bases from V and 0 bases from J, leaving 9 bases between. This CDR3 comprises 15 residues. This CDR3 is CASSLEAGVNTEAFF. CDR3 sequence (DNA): TGCGCCAGCAGCTTGGAAGCAGGGGTGAACACTGAAGCTTTCTTT.

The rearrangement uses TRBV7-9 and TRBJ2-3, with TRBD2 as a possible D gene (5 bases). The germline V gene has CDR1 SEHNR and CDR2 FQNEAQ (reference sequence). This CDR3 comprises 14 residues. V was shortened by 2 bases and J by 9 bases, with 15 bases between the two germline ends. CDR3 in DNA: TGTGCCAGCAGCTTATTTAGAGGGCCCGACACGCAGTATTTT. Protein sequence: CASSLFRGPDTQYF.

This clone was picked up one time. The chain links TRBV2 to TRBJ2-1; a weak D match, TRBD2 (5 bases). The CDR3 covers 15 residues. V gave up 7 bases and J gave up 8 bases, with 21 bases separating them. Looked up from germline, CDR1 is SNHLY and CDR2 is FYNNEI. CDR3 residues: CASKDRGTGIYEQFF. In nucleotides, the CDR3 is TGTGCCAGCAAGGATCGGGGAACGGGGATCTATGAGCAGTTCTTC.

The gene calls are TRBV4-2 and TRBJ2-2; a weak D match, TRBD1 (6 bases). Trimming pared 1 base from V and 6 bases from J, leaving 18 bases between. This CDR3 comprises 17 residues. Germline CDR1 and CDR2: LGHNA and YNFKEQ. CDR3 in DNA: TGTGCCAGCAGCCAAGGAGCTACAGGGTTGGGCGCCGGGGAGCTGTTTTTT. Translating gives CASSQGATGLGAGELFF.

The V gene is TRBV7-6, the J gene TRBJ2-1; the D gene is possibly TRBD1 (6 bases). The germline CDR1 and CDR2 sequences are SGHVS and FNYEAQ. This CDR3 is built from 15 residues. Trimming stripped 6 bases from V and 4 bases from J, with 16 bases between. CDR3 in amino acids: CASRRRTEPYNEQFF. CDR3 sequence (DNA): TGTGCCAGCAGGCGGAGGACAGAACCGTACAATGAGCAGTTCTTC.

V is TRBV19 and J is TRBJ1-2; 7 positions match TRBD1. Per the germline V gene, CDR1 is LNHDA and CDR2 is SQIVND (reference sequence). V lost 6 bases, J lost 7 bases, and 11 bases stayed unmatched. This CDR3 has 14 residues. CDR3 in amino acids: CASSRTGLGGGYTF. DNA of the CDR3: TGTGCCAGTAGCCGGACAGGTCTTGGTGGTGGCTACACCTTC.

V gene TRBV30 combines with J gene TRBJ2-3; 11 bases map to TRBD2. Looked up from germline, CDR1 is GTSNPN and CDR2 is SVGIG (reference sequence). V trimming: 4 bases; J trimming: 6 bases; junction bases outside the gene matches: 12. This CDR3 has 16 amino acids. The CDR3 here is CAWTLSVSGGVDTQYF. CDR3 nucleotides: TGTGCCTGGACCTTATCGGTTAGCGGGGGGGTTGATACGCAGTATTTT.

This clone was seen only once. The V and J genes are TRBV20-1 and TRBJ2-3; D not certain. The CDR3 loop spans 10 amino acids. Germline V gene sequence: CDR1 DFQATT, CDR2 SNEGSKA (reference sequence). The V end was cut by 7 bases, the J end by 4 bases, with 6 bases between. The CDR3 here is CSGTADTQYF. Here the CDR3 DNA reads TGCAGTGGCACAGCAGATACGCAGTATTTT.

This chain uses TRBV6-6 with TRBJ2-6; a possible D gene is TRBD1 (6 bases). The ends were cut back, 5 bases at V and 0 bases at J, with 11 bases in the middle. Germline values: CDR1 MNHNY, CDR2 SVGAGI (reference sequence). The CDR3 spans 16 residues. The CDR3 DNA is TGTGCCAGCAGTACACAGGGTCTCTCTGGGGCCAACGTCCTGACTTTC. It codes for CASSTQGLSGANVLTF.

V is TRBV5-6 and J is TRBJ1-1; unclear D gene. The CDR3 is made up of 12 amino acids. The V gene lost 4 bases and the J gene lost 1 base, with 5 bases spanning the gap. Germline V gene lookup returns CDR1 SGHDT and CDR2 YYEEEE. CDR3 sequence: CASSPQNTEAFF. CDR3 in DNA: TGTGCCAGCAGCCCACAGAACACTGAAGCTTTCTTT.

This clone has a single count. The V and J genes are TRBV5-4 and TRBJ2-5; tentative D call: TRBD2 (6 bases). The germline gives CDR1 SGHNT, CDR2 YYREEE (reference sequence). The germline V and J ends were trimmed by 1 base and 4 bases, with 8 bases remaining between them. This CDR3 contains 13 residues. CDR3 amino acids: CASSLQGGETQYF. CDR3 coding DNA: TGTGCCAGCAGCTTGCAGGGAGGAGAGACCCAGTACTTC.

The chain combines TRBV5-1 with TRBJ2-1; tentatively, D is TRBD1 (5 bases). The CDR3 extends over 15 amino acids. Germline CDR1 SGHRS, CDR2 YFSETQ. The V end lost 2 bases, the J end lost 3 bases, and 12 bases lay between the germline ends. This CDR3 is CASSFGAVSYNEQFF. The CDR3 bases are TGCGCCAGCAGCTTTGGGGCGGTAAGCTACAATGAGCAGTTCTTC.

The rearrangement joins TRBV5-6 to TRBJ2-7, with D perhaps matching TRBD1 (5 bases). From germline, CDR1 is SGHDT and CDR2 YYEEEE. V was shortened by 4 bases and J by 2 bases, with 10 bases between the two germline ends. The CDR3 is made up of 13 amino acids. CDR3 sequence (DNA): TGTGCCAGCAGCCAGGGCCCAGCCTACGAGCAGTACTTC. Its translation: CASSQGPAYEQYF.